These 23 T cell receptor beta chains share one sample of origin, sequenced in a study of T cell repertoires in cytomegalovirus infection (dated by TCRdb to about 2019). These TCRs' antigens remain unknown. Sequencing was carried out with an Illumina HiSeq 1500. TCRdb reran the public reads through fastp at Q25 and MiXCR, keeping productive beta chains. All rows with the same CDR3 protein become a single entry with the most common DNA and genes. The sample includes 69,000 or so distinct CDR3 sequences, with around 28% observed a single time. The ten biggest clones cover 45% to 75% of the sample. In light of the paper, this sample's treatment or condition label describes: in vitro stimulation with specific CMV peptide epitopes to enrich CMV-specific T cells. The sequenced sample was CD8+ T cells from cultured PBMCs, obtained from culture after CMV antigen stimulation. The receptors stem from a human donor in good health (CMV status not recorded). Some clones in this sample may be carry-over from other donors' samples.

This clonotype was seen only a few times. V usage is TRBV18 and J usage is TRBJ2-4, with a possible D match to TRBD2 (6 bases). This CDR3 has 15 amino acids. Trimming removed 3 bases at V and 0 bases at J, with 9 bases between. Germline V gene sequence: CDR1 KGHSH, CDR2 LQKENI. The CDR3 protein is CASSPAGLAKNIQYF. The CDR3 coding sequence is TGTGCCAGCTCACCGGCGGGACTAGCCAAAAACATTCAGTACTTC.

This chain uses TRBV27 with TRBJ2-7; possible D gene TRBD1, 6 bases. The V end lost 6 bases, the J end lost 2 bases, and 20 bases lay between the germline ends. CDR3 size: 16 residues. Germline V CDR1 and CDR2: MNHEY, SMNVEV (reference sequence). CDR3 coding DNA: TGTGCCAGCAGACCTAACAGGGTATCCCGTCCCTACGAGCAGTACTTC. Its translation: CASRPNRVSRPYEQYF.

This clonotype was detected only a few times. V gene TRBV7-9 combines with J gene TRBJ1-1; possibly TRBD1 for D (5 bases). Trimming pared 5 bases from V and 1 base from J, leaving 14 bases between. This CDR3 is built from 15 residues. Germline assignment: CDR1 SEHNR and CDR2 FQNEAQ (reference sequence). CDR3 loop: CASSGAGTANTEAFF. In DNA form, the CDR3 reads TGTGCCAGCAGCGGGGCAGGGACGGCGAACACTGAAGCTTTCTTT.

The chain is built from TRBV7-8 and TRBJ1-6, with D unclear. The germline V and J ends were trimmed by 7 bases and 7 bases, with 14 bases remaining between them. The CDR3 length is 14 residues. Germline CDR1 is SGHVS and CDR2 is FQNEAQ. CDR3 sequence: CASTPGQENSPLHF. The CDR3 nucleotides are TGTGCCAGCACCCCGGGTCAAGAGAATTCACCCCTCCACTTT.

The chain couples TRBV29-1 to TRBJ1-1; no clear D gene. The CDR3 loop spans 11 amino acids. The V end lost 2 bases, the J end lost 1 base, and 2 bases lay between the germline ends. The V gene's germline CDR1 is SQVTM and CDR2 ANQGSEA. CDR3 loop: CSVEWNTEAFF. The CDR3, as DNA: TGCAGCGTTGAATGGAACACTGAAGCTTTCTTT.

This clonotype was recorded many times. The CDR3 DNA sequence: TGTGCCAGCAGAAACGACAGGCGGGACACTTACACCGGGGAGCTGTTTTTT. The encoded protein is CASRNDRRDTYTGELFF. This chain links TRBV7-6 with TRBJ2-2, with D perhaps assigned TRBD1 or TRBD2 (6 bases each). CDR1 and CDR2 from the germline V gene are SGHVS and FNYEAQ. Trimming cost V 6 bases and J 3 bases, with 20 bases left between them. The CDR3 runs 17 residues.

This clonotype showed up many times. This rearrangement joins TRBV19 to TRBJ1-1; no definite D call. There are 16 residues in the CDR3. V lost 2 bases and J 0 bases, leaving 13 bases between the germline ends. Germline CDR1 and CDR2: LNHDA and SQIVND (reference sequence). CDR3 DNA sequence: TGTGCCAGTAGTATACTTACGGAAACTTTGAACACTGAAGCTTTCTTT. This gives the protein CASSILTETLNTEAFF.

The CDR3 here is CASSLDPYNSPLHF. CDR3 in DNA: TGTGCCAGCAGCTTAGACCCGTATAATTCACCCCTCCACTTT. The chain links TRBV7-2 to TRBJ1-6; D ambiguous. This CDR3 region has 14 residues. The ends were cut back, 1 base at V and 4 bases at J, with 5 bases in the middle. CDR1 is SGHTA and CDR2 is FQGNSA in the germline V gene.

Comment on this clonotype: Germline is not matched at one junction end, which may reflect a read error. This chain uses TRBV12-3 or TRBV12-4 with TRBJ2-3; 13 bases align to TRBD2. The CDR3 contains 16 residues. The CDR3 region is CASRPGLAGFTDTRYF. Here the CDR3 DNA reads TGTGCCAGCAGACCGGGACTAGCGGGATTCACAGATACGCGGTATTTT.

This clonotype showed up just once. This sequence joins TRBV11-2 and TRBJ1-1; 7 bases align to TRBD1. The CDR3 is made up of 18 amino acids. V was clipped by 3 bases and J by 0 bases; unmatched bases: 13. Germline CDR1 is SGHAT and CDR2 is FQNNGV. The CDR3 region is CASSFRSLLRGLNTEAFF. CDR3 DNA sequence: TGTGCCAGCAGCTTCCGTAGCCTCCTCAGGGGGTTGAACACTGAAGCTTTCTTT.

The rearrangement links TRBV5-1 to TRBJ2-5, with 7 bases that match TRBD2. Per the germline V gene, CDR1 is SGHRS and CDR2 is YFSETQ. The CDR3 consists of 14 residues. Unmatched junction bases numbered 8, after V lost 4 bases and J lost 5 bases. CDR3 in DNA: TGCGCCAGCAGCCTGGGGGGGGGTCCGGAGACCCAGTACTTC. It yields the protein CASSLGGGPETQYF.

This rearrangement joins TRBV5-4 to TRBJ2-5; no reliable D call. The V end was cut by 0 bases, the J end by 6 bases, with 12 bases between. In germline, CDR1 is SGHNT, CDR2 YYREEE (reference sequence). The CDR3 has 14 residues. CDR3 sequence: CASSLGGDTKTQYF. The CDR3 coding sequence is TGTGCCAGCAGCTTGGGCGGTGACACAAAGACCCAGTACTTC.

The genes are TRBV6-2 or TRBV6-3 and TRBJ2-2; 11 bases map to TRBD1. After removal of 6 bases from V and 7 bases from J, the junction contained 16 bases not matched to a gene. The CDR3 runs to 18 residues. Germline V CDR1 and CDR2: MNHEY, SVGEGT. The DNA of the CDR3 is TGTGCCAGCAGCTCCCCTAATCCGGACAGGGGGCAGGTCGGGGAGCTGTTTTTT. Protein product: CASSSPNPDRGQVGELFF.

The chain links TRBV6-5 to TRBJ1-1; D unclear. The ends were cut back, 0 bases at V and 1 base at J, with 21 bases in the middle. The germline V gene has CDR1 MNHEY and CDR2 SVGAGI. This CDR3 region has 19 residues. The CDR3 DNA follows: TGTGCCAGCAGTTACTCGCGTACAGCTCAAGGACGGCGGAACACTGAAGCTTTCTTT. This translates into CASSYSRTAQGRRNTEAFF.

This clonotype was recorded at least ten times. The V gene is TRBV7-9, the J gene TRBJ1-4, with D perhaps TRBD1 (5 bases). This CDR3 region has 16 residues. Germline loops: CDR1 SEHNR, CDR2 FQNEAQ (reference sequence). V was cut by 5 bases and J by 0 bases, with 13 bases left in between. The CDR3 protein is CASSLRQTATNEKLFF. Written as DNA, the CDR3 is TGTGCCAGCAGCCTTAGACAGACCGCAACTAATGAAAAACTGTTTTTT.

The rearrangement uses TRBV28 and TRBJ2-7; D is uncertain. Germline lookup yields CDR1 MDHEN and CDR2 SYDVKM. The CDR3 runs 13 residues. Trimming took off 3 bases at V and 4 bases at J, with 10 bases between the two ends. CDR3 in amino acids: CASSLVNYYEQYF. CDR3 coding DNA: TGTGCCAGCAGTTTGGTTAATTATTACGAGCAGTACTTC.

This clonotype appeared a few times. The chain couples TRBV28 to TRBJ2-1, with unresolved D. The germline CDR1 and CDR2 sequences are MDHEN and SYDVKM. CDR3 size: 11 residues. Trimming shortened V by 6 bases and J by 8 bases, and 8 bases separated the two germline ends. The CDR3 DNA reads as TGTGCCAGCAGCACGGTCTATGAGCAGTTCTTC. Translation: CASSTVYEQFF.

The rearrangement uses TRBV14 and TRBJ2-1; no firm D call. Looked up from germline, CDR1 is SGHDN and CDR2 is FVKESK. The CDR3 consists of 13 residues. Trimming cost V 4 bases and J 8 bases, with 12 bases left between them. This chain's CDR3 is CASSLDSPHEQFF. DNA for the CDR3: TGTGCCAGCAGCCTCGACTCCCCCCATGAGCAGTTCTTC.

This chain connects TRBV27 to TRBJ1-1, with D unresolved. The CDR3 length is 14 residues. In germline, CDR1 is MNHEY, CDR2 SMNVEV (reference sequence). The V end was cut by 3 bases, the J end by 6 bases, with 14 bases between. In DNA, the CDR3 is TGTGCCAGCAGTTTGTCCGGGGAGTTCGCTGAAGCTTTCTTT. Its translation is CASSLSGEFAEAFF.

The chain couples TRBV6-2 or TRBV6-3 to TRBJ2-5; D unresolved. Germline V CDR1 and CDR2: MNHEY, SVGEGT. Trimming shortened V by 5 bases and J by 3 bases, and 10 bases separated the two germline ends. The CDR3 consists of 13 residues. The CDR3 sequence: CASSEALKETQYF. DNA of the CDR3: TGTGCCAGCAGTGAAGCCCTCAAAGAGACCCAGTACTTC.

This clonotype appeared many times. The V and J genes are TRBV7-8 and TRBJ2-3, with 9 bases identical to TRBD2. The trim removed 3 bases at V and 5 bases at J, leaving 9 bases unmatched. The CDR3 runs to 16 residues. The germline V gene has CDR1 SGHVS and CDR2 FQNEAQ. The CDR3 nucleotides read TGTGCCAGCAGCTTGGCTAGCGGGAACCGTGGAGATACGCAGTATTTT. Protein sequence: CASSLASGNRGDTQYF.

This clonotype was seen only a few times. This chain links TRBV18 with TRBJ1-1; 7 positions match TRBD1. This CDR3 comprises 12 residues. V lost 3 bases, J lost 7 bases, and 2 bases stayed unmatched. The germline CDR1 and CDR2 sequences are KGHSH and LQKENI. The CDR3 DNA reads TGTGCCAGCTCACCTCGGACAGGTGAAGCTTTCTTT. Translated: CASSPRTGEAFF. Full variable domain (rest looked up from reference TRBV18 and TRBJ1-1): NAGVMQNPRHLVRRRGQEARLRCSPMKGHSHVYWYRQLPEEGLKFMVYLQKENIIDESGMPKERFSAEFPKEGPSILRIQQVVRGDSAAYFCASSPRTGEAFFGQGTRLTVV.

The genes are TRBV9 and TRBJ2-6; perhaps TRBD2 as D (5 bases). V gave up 5 bases and J gave up 1 base, with 10 bases separating them. The CDR3 consists of 15 residues. The germline V gene has CDR1 SGDLS and CDR2 YYNGEE. The CDR3 is CASSAEGSGANVLTF. CDR3 nucleotide sequence: TGTGCCAGCAGTGCTGAGGGTTCTGGGGCCAACGTCCTGACTTTC.